These 17 T cell receptor beta chains were all obtained from the same sample, sequenced in a study of technical replicates of blood from a few donors (dated by TCRdb to between 2016 and 2019). The protocol used for the library was the immunoSEQ multiplex PCR assay. TCRdb obtained this table from immuneACCESS and retained in-frame rearrangements with V and J assigned. These tables miss some clones; where compared with another copy, unresolved V genes account for less than half of the shortfall, and the remainder is unexplained. Present in this sample are roughly 12,000 clones, 85% to 95% of which were seen just once. The ten largest account for less than 9% of the sample. The sample consisted of PBMCs. The source of these receptors is a human donor in good health.

This clone was seen just once. V gene TRBV18 combines with J gene TRBJ2-1; 14 bases agree with TRBD2. CDR3 length: 17 residues. V shed 4 bases and J 6 bases; nucleotides not matched to a gene: 8. In germline, CDR1 is KGHSH, CDR2 LQKENI. The chain's CDR3 is CASSLLGLAGAGNEQFF. CDR3 nucleotides: TGTGCCAGCTCACTCCTGGGACTAGCGGGAGCAGGCAATGAGCAGTTCTTC.

The rearrangement uses TRBV21-1 and TRBJ1-2. TRBV21-1 is labeled a pseudogene. The CDR3 contains 16 residues. The CDR3 loop is CASSKAPERPEDGYTF. As DNA, the CDR3 is TGTGCCAGCAGCAAAGCCCCGGAGAGGCCTGAGGATGGCTACACCTTC.

This chain connects TRBV7-9 to TRBJ2-3, with 14 bases aligning to TRBD2. The V and J ends lost 1 base and 3 bases, in that order; junction bases with no gene match: 3. Germline assignment: CDR1 SEHNR and CDR2 FQNEAQ (reference sequence). CDR3 length: 17 amino acids. The CDR3 region has the DNA TGTGCCAGCAGCTTAGGACTAGCGGGAGGGCGGACAGATACGCAGTATTTT. Its translation is CASSLGLAGGRTDTQYF.

The chain has TRBV5-6 and TRBJ2-1; D gene ambiguous. The germline V gene has CDR1 SGHDT and CDR2 YYEEEE. Trimming stripped 0 bases from V and 5 bases from J, with 12 bases between. The CDR3 is 15 amino acids. CDR3 sequence reads: CASSLAASPDNEQFF. In DNA form, the CDR3 reads TGTGCCAGCAGCTTGGCCGCTAGTCCCGACAATGAGCAGTTCTTC.

CDR3 sequence reads: CASSAYRVREKLFF. The CDR3 nucleotides read TGTGCCAGCAGTGCCTACAGGGTGAGGGAAAAACTGTTTTTT. The chain uses TRBV27 and TRBJ1-4; TRBD1 might be the D (6 bases). V dropped 5 bases and J dropped 8 bases, with 15 bases sitting between them. There are 14 residues in the CDR3. Germline V gene data show CDR1 as MNHEY and CDR2 as SMNVEV (reference sequence).

The V and J genes are TRBV6-1 and TRBJ2-7; 9 nucleotides align to TRBD2. Trimming at V came to 4 bases and at J to 0 bases, leaving 4 bases not matched to a gene. The CDR3 has 15 residues. Per germline, CDR1 MNHNS and CDR2 SASEGT. The CDR3 DNA reads as TGTGCCAGCAGTGGCCTGACTAGCGGCTCCTACGAGCAGTACTTC. Amino acids: CASSGLTSGSYEQYF.

This clone has a handful of counts. The chain carries TRBV6-5 and TRBJ1-1; no definite D call. Per germline, CDR1 MNHEY and CDR2 SVGAGI. Between the trimmed V and J ends, which lost 4 bases and 5 bases, there was a span of 5 bases. The CDR3 contains 11 residues. The CDR3 DNA follows: TGTGCCAGCAGTTTCCAGACTGAAGCTTTCTTT. As protein: CASSFQTEAFF.

The chain joins TRBV27 to TRBJ2-1, with 12 bases fitting TRBD1. There are 15 residues in the CDR3. CDR1 is MNHEY and CDR2 is SMNVEV in the germline V gene (reference sequence). Losses at the gene ends were 5 bases for V and 7 bases for J; bases not matched to a gene: 6. The CDR3 nucleotides are TGTGCCAGCAGTACCCAGGGACAGGGGGCGAATGAGCAGTTCTTC. Translated: CASSTQGQGANEQFF.

The chain recombines TRBV9 with TRBJ1-3; D possibly corresponds to TRBD1 (5 bases). The germline V gene has CDR1 SGDLS and CDR2 YYNGEE. The CDR3 spans 15 residues. The V and J ends lost 0 bases and 2 bases respectively, with 9 bases between them. The CDR3 bases are TGTGCCAGCAGCGTAGAAGGAGGGGCTGGAAACACCATATATTTT. This sequence encodes CASSVEGGAGNTIYF.

This chain joins TRBV7-6 and TRBJ1-2, with D maybe TRBD1 (6 bases). The CDR3 consists of 17 residues. Germline assignment: CDR1 SGHVS and CDR2 FNYEAQ. Trimming took 4 bases from V and 2 from J, leaving 20 bases between them. CDR3 loop: CASSSMERGGWNYGYTF. The CDR3 bases are TGTGCCAGCAGCTCTATGGAGAGGGGGGGCTGGAACTATGGCTACACCTTC.

J is TRBJ2-1 and V is TRBV6-1, with 13 positions matching TRBD2. The V and J ends lost 5 bases and 8 bases, in that order; junction bases with no gene match: 6. The CDR3 covers 15 residues. Looked up from germline, CDR1 is MNHNS and CDR2 is SASEGT. CDR3 nucleotide sequence: TGTGCCAGCAGTAAGACTAGCGGGGGGCCGGATGAGCAGTTCTTC. Protein product: CASSKTSGGPDEQFF.

This clone was picked up one time. The rearrangement links TRBV25-1 to TRBJ1-2; D remains unclear. The germline V gene has CDR1 MGHDK and CDR2 SYGVNS. Trimming shortened V by 6 bases and J by 9 bases, and 17 bases separated the two germline ends. This CDR3 is built from 13 residues. The CDR3 is CASSWMEDHSYTF. For the CDR3, the DNA is TGTGCCAGCAGCTGGATGGAGGACCATAGCTACACCTTC.

The J gene is TRBJ1-1, the V gene TRBV5-1; 9 bases line up with TRBD1. The CDR3 totals 15 residues. Trimming at V came to 0 bases and at J to 7 bases, leaving 7 bases not matched to a gene. Germline V gene sequence: CDR1 SGHRS, CDR2 YFSETQ. CDR3 sequence: CASSLDTGGTGEAFF. The CDR3 nucleotides read TGCGCCAGCAGCTTGGACACAGGGGGCACGGGTGAAGCTTTCTTT.

This clone has only a few counts. This chain joins TRBV6-4 and TRBJ2-2; TRBD1 agrees at 10 bases. In germline, CDR1 is MRHNA, CDR2 SNTAGT. This CDR3 comprises 14 residues. J was trimmed by 6 bases and V by 2 bases; bases with no gene match: 0. CDR3 sequence (DNA): TGTGCCAGCAGTGACGGACAGGGGGCCGGGGAGCTGTTTTTT. Protein sequence: CASSDGQGAGELFF.

V and J are TRBV5-4 and TRBJ1-1, with 7 bases lining up with TRBD1. The CDR3 sequence is 14 residues long. Unmatched junction bases numbered 5, after V lost 4 bases and J lost 2 bases. The germline V gene has CDR1 SGHNT and CDR2 YYREEE (reference sequence). Here the CDR3 reads CASSRGTANTEAFF. In DNA, the CDR3 is TGTGCCAGCAGCCGTGGGACAGCCAACACTGAAGCTTTCTTT.

V is TRBV11-2 and J is TRBJ2-7; the D is unclear. Trimming stripped 1 base from V and 2 bases from J, with 12 bases between. The CDR3 spans 15 residues. Looked up from germline, CDR1 is SGHAT and CDR2 is FQNNGV. The CDR3: CASSLVQGGAYEQYF. The CDR3 DNA follows: TGTGCCAGCAGCTTAGTACAAGGCGGCGCCTACGAGCAGTACTTC.

V is TRBV5-4 and J is TRBJ2-2; 7 bases agree with TRBD2. The CDR3 is made up of 16 amino acids. The V gene end was trimmed by 7 bases and the J gene end by 0 bases; junction bases not matched to a gene: 9. Germline CDR1 is SGHNT and CDR2 is YYREEE (reference sequence). As DNA, the CDR3 is TGTGCCAGCCGCGCGGGAGCACCACCGAACACCGGGGAGCTGTTTTTT. It is translated as CASRAGAPPNTGELFF.